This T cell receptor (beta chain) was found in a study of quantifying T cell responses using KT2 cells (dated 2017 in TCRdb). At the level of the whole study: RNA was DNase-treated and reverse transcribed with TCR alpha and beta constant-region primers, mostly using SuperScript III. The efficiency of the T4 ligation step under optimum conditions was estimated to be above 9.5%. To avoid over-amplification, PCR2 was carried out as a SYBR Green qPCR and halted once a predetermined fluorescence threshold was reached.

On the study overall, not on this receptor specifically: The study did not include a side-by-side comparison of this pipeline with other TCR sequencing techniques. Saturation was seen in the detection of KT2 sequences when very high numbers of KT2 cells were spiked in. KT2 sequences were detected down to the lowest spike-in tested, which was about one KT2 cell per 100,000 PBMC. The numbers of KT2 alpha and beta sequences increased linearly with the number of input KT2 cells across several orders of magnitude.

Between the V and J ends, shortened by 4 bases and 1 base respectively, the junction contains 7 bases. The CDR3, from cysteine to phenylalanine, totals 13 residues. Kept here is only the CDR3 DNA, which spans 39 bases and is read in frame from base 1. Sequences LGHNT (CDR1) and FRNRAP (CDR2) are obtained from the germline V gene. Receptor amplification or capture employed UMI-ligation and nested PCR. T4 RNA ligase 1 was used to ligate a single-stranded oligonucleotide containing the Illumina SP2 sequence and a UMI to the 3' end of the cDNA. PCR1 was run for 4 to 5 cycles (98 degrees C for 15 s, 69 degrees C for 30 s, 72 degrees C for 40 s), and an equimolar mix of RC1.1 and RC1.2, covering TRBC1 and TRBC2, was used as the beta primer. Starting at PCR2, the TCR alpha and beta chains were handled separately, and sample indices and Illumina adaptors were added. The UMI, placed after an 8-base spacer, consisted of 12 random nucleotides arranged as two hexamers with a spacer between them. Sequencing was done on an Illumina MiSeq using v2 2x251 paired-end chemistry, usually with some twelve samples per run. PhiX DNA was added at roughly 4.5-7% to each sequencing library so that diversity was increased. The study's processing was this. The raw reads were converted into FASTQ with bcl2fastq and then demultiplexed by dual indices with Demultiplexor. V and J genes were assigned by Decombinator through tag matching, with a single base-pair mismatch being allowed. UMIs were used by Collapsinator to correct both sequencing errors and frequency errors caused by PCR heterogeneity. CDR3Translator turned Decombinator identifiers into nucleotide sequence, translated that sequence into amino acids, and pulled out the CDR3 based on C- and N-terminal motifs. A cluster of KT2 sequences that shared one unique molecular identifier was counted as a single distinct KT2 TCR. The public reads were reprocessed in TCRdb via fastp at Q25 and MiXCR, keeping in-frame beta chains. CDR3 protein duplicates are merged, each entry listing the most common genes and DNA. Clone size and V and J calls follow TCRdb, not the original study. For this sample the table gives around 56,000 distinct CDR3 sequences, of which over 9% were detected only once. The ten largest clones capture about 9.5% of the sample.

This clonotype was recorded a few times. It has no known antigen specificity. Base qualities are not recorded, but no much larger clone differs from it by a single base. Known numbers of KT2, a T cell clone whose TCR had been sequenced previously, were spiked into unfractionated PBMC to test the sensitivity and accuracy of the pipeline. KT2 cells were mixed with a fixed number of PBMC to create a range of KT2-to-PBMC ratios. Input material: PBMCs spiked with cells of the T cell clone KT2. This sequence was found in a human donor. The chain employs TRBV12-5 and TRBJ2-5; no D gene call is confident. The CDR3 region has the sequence CASGSRFQETQYF. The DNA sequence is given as TGTGCTAGTGGTTCGCGGTTCCAAGAGACCCAGTACTTC.